This T cell receptor (beta chain) was identified in a study of spatial heterogeneity in lung cancer. The wider study: Available PBMC from follow-up, collected a median of about two years after resection, underwent sequencing. Detection of beta-chain sequences consistently exceeded that of alpha-chain sequences.

This clonotype occurred a few times. As to time point: blood at routine non-recurrence follow-up after resection. Tumor, nontumor lung or frozen PBMC supplied whole RNA, sequenced without sorting. Single TCR cDNA molecules each had their own unique molecular identifier. TCRdb called the 5' RACE reads again in MiXCR, with one record for every CDR3 protein. The sample holds around 110,000 distinct CDR3 sequences, 12% seen once. There are 16 residues in the CDR3. Per the germline V gene, CDR1 is SGHTA and CDR2 is FQGNSA. Trimming removed 0 bases from V and 4 bases from J; junction bases left unmatched: 7.

The receptor comes from a male donor with early-stage non-small cell lung cancer. This chain uses TRBV7-2 with TRBJ2-5; 8 nucleotides line up with TRBD2. Sequenced material: PBMCs, taken at follow-up. CDR3 residues: CASSLARGDRRETQYF. As DNA, the CDR3 is TGTGCCAGCAGCTTAGCGCGGGGGGATAGGCGAGAGACCCAGTACTTC.